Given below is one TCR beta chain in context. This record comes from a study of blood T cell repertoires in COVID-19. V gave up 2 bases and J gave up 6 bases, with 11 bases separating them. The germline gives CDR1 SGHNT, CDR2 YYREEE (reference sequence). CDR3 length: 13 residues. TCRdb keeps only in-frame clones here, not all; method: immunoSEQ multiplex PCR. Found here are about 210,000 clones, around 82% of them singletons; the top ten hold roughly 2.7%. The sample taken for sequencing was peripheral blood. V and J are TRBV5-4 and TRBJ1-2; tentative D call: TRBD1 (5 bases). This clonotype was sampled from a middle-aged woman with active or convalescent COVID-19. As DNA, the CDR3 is TGTGCCAGCAGCTTTTCCGAACAGGATGGCTACACCTTC. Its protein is CASSFSEQDGYTF.